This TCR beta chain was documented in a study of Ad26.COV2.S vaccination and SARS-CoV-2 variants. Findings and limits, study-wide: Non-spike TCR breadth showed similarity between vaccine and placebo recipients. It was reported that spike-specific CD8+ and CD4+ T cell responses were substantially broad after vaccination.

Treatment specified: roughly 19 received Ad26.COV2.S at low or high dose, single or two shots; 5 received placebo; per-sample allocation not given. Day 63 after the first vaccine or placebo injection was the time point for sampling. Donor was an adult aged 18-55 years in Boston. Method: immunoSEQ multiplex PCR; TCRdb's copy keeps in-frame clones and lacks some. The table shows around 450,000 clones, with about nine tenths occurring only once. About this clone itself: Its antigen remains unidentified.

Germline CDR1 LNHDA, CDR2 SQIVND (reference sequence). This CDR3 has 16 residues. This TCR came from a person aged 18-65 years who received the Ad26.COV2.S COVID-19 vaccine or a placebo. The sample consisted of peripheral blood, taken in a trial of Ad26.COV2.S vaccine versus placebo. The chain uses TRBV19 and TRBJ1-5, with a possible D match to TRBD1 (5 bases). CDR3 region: CATRALRDYSNQPQHF. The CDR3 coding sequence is TGTGCTACCAGGGCGCTTCGAGACTATAGCAATCAGCCCCAGCATTTT.